These T cell receptor beta chains were read from a single sample in a study of blood T cell repertoires in COVID-19. This table comes from immunoSEQ multiplex PCR, and its TCRdb copy is limited to in-frame clones, with some not included. Of about 300,000 clones listed, around 84% are singletons. Sequencing was performed on peripheral blood. Receptors were obtained from a man aged 70 or older with acute or convalescent COVID-19. CDR3s include the opening cysteine and the closing phenylalanine or tryptophan. The D gene is left open where the match is weak. Clone size appears in some rows only: once, few, many, or a class for an expanded clone.

d_gene,abundance,v_gene,j_gene,CDR3aa,CDR3nt
-,-,TRBV4-2,TRBJ2-2,CASSQEEFGELFF,TGTGCCAGCAGCCAAGAAGAGTTCGGGGAGCTGTTTTTT
-,-,TRBV9,TRBJ1-5,CASSWGEWDQPQHF,TGTGCCAGCAGCTGGGGGGAGTGGGATCAGCCCCAGCATTTT
TRBD2,-,TRBV9,TRBJ2-7,CASSGGLAGSTEQYF,TGTGCCAGCAGCGGAGGACTAGCGGGATCAACTGAGCAGTACTTC
-,-,TRBV6-2/TRBV6-3,TRBJ1-5,CASSFRQPNQPQHF,TGTGCCAGCAGTTTCAGACAGCCCAATCAGCCCCAGCATTTT
TRBD1,few,TRBV14,TRBJ2-1,CASSQDGRQGVREQFF,TGTGCCAGCAGCCAAGATGGGAGACAGGGGGTACGTGAGCAGTTCTTC
TRBD1,-,TRBV5-5,TRBJ2-3,CASTKTGAADTQYF,TGTGCCAGCACCAAGACAGGGGCGGCAGATACGCAGTATTTT
-,once,TRBV7-6,TRBJ1-5,CASSLGAGTDQPQHF,TGTGCCAGCAGCTTAGGTGCGGGGACCGATCAGCCCCAGCATTTT
TRBD1,-,TRBV14,TRBJ1-2,CASSHRDRGTLNYGYTF,TGTGCCAGCAGCCACCGGGACAGGGGAACACTTAACTATGGCTACACCTTC
TRBD1,-,TRBV6-5,TRBJ1-3,CASSTGTGNQNTIYF,TGTGCCAGCAGTACTGGGACAGGAAATCAAAACACCATATATTTT
TRBD1,-,TRBV3-1/TRBV3-2,TRBJ1-2,CASSQDSGGLRRGQGVNGYTF,TGTGCCAGCAGCCAAGATAGTGGAGGATTAAGAAGGGGACAGGGGGTGAATGGCTACACCTTC
-,-,TRBV6-5,TRBJ2-1,CASSTGGRYNEQFF,TGTGCCAGCAGTACGGGCGGGCGCTACAATGAGCAGTTCTTC
-,-,TRBV5-4,TRBJ1-1,CASRSRDNVNTEAFF,TGTGCCAGCAGGTCACGGGACAACGTGAACACTGAAGCTTTCTTT
TRBD1,-,TRBV6-2/TRBV6-3,TRBJ1-1,CASSRPGGYTEAFF,TGTGCCAGCAGCCGGCCAGGGGGGTACACTGAAGCTTTCTTT
-,-,TRBV28,TRBJ2-1,CASTKGLYEQFF,TGTGCCAGCACCAAGGGACTGTATGAGCAGTTCTTC
-,-,TRBV18,TRBJ2-1,CASSPQGWDYNEQFF,TGTGCCAGCTCACCGCAGGGGTGGGATTACAATGAGCAGTTCTTC
TRBD1,-,TRBV5-1,TRBJ1-1,CASSPVRDRPTNTEAFF,TGCGCCAGCAGCCCGGTCCGGGACAGACCGACGAACACTGAAGCTTTCTTT
-,-,TRBV7-9,TRBJ1-2,CASIPTGGFDFYGYTF,TGTGCCAGCATCCCGACTGGGGGCTTTGACTTCTATGGCTACACCTTC
TRBD1,-,TRBV11-1,TRBJ1-1,CASSPGQGGRAFF,TGTGCCAGCAGCCCGGGACAGGGGGGTCGGGCTTTCTTT
TRBD1,-,TRBV6-5,TRBJ2-3,CASSYSGQGTDTQYF,TGTGCCAGCAGTTACTCCGGACAGGGAACAGATACGCAGTATTTT
TRBD1,-,TRBV27,TRBJ1-5,CASSLIPGGEPQHF,TGTGCCAGCAGTTTGATTCCAGGGGGTGAGCCCCAGCATTTT
-,-,TRBV6-2/TRBV6-3,TRBJ1-1,CASSYSKGANTEAFF,TGTGCCAGCAGTTACTCGAAAGGGGCTAACACTGAAGCTTTCTTT
-,-,TRBV4-3,TRBJ1-2,CASSQDFAGSSYGYTF,TGCGCCAGCAGCCAAGATTTCGCAGGGTCTTCCTATGGCTACACCTTC
-,-,TRBV7-2,TRBJ1-3,CASSLLSGFSGNTIYF,TGTGCCAGCAGCTTACTTTCGGGTTTCTCTGGAAACACCATATATTTT
-,-,TRBV4-2,TRBJ2-1,CASSQEELAFNEQFF,TGTGCCAGCAGCCAAGAGGAGCTAGCTTTCAATGAGCAGTTCTTC
TRBD1,-,TRBV10-3,TRBJ1-5,CASSLERGHQPQHF,TGTGCCTCAAGTCTTGAAAGGGGGCATCAGCCCCAGCATTTT
TRBD2,-,TRBV6-5,TRBJ2-5,CASSRSGGETQYF,TGTGCCAGCAGTCGAAGCGGGGGAGAGACCCAGTACTTC
-,-,TRBV21-1,TRBJ1-4,CASSNPKGNYEKLFF,TGTGCCAGCAGCAATCCGAAGGGGAATTATGAAAAACTGTTTTTT
-,few,TRBV7-2,TRBJ2-3,CASSSRSGTDTQYF,TGTGCCAGCAGCTCACGATCAGGCACAGATACGCAGTATTTT
TRBD2,-,TRBV6-6,TRBJ2-7,CASSPETSGTSSYEQYF,TGTGCCAGCAGTCCCGAGACTAGCGGGACTAGCTCCTACGAGCAGTACTTC
TRBD1,-,TRBV25-1,TRBJ1-4,CASSPYATGGGEKLFF,TGTGCCAGCAGCCCCTACGCGACAGGGGGCGGTGAAAAACTGTTTTTT
-,-,TRBV5-5,TRBJ1-3,CASHLAFSGNTIYF,TGTGCCAGCCACTTGGCGTTCTCTGGAAACACCATATATTTT
TRBD2,-,TRBV7-3,TRBJ2-3,CASSRQGLAGVNTQYF,TGTGCCAGCAGCCGACAGGGACTAGCGGGGGTGAATACGCAGTATTTT
-,-,TRBV20-1,TRBJ2-3,CSASLSRHTQYF,TGCAGTGCTAGTCTGTCGCGCCATACGCAGTATTTT